The 23 T cell receptor beta chains listed next were all sequenced from one sample in a study of blood T cell repertoires in COVID-19. Only in-frame clones appear in the TCRdb table, and some are missing; sequencing was by immunoSEQ multiplex PCR. The data contain under 70,000 clones, around 90% of them seen just once; the ten biggest clones take up around 15%. The sequenced sample was peripheral blood. The receptors originated from a human donor with active COVID-19. The donor label of this sample is uncertain.

This clone was seen only a few times. This chain joins TRBV9 and TRBJ2-2; 12 positions agree with TRBD2. Germline CDR1 reads SGDLS; CDR2 reads YYNGEE. V lost 6 bases and J lost 7; bases outside the gene matches: 1. This CDR3 has 13 residues. This CDR3 reads CASKTSGSGELFF. The DNA for the CDR3 is TGTGCCAGCAAGACTAGCGGGAGCGGGGAGCTGTTTTTT.

The chain combines TRBV20-1 with TRBJ2-1; the D is unclear. CDR3 length: 10 amino acids. Germline V lookup: CDR1 DFQATT, CDR2 SNEGSKA (reference sequence). V lost 6 bases and J 6 bases, leaving 6 bases between the germline ends. CDR3 protein: CSALGNEQFF. As DNA, the CDR3 is TGCAGTGCCCTAGGCAATGAGCAGTTCTTC.

The rearrangement uses TRBV10-3 and TRBJ2-3; no clear D gene. Trimming pared 2 bases from V and 2 bases from J, leaving 5 bases between. Germline V lookup: CDR1 ENHRY, CDR2 SYGVKD. CDR3 length: 13 residues. CDR3 sequence (DNA): TGTGCCATCAGTGAGCCCAACACAGATACGCAGTATTTT. Amino acids: CAISEPNTDTQYF.

This clone appeared a single time. The chain uses TRBV5-1 and TRBJ2-3; TRBD2 agrees at 9 bases. Germline V gives CDR1 SGHRS, CDR2 YFSETQ. The CDR3 totals 16 residues. Trimming removed 2 bases from V and 5 bases from J; junction bases left unmatched: 9. The DNA for the CDR3 is TGCGCCAGCAGCTTCCTAGCGGGGCCCCCGGGAGATACGCAGTATTTT. This sequence encodes CASSFLAGPPGDTQYF.

The chain employs TRBV12-5 and TRBJ2-1; 8 nucleotides match TRBD2. The CDR3 has 16 residues. Germline assignment: CDR1 LGHNT and CDR2 FRNRAP. Trimming at V came to 6 bases and at J to 6 bases, leaving 13 bases not matched to a gene. The CDR3 nucleotides read TGTGCTAGTGGCCAACCCGGGACTAGGGGTTTCAATGAGCAGTTCTTC. Its translation is CASGQPGTRGFNEQFF.

CDR3 sequence reads: CASSPIGGGYEQYF. CDR3 DNA sequence: TGTGCCAGCTCCCCCATAGGAGGAGGCTACGAGCAGTACTTC. V is TRBV18 and J is TRBJ2-7, with D possibly matching TRBD2 (5 bases). The germline V gene encodes CDR1 KGHSH and CDR2 LQKENI. Trimming took off 6 bases at V and 3 bases at J, with 15 bases between the two ends. The CDR3 consists of 14 residues. The full variable domain, in which reference TRBV18 and TRBJ2-7 provide the parts outside the CDR3, is NAGVMQNPRHLVRRRGQEARLRCSPMKGHSHVYWYRQLPEEGLKFMVYLQKENIIDESGMPKERFSAEFPKEGPSILRIQQVVRGDSAAYFCASSPIGGGYEQYFGPGTRLTVT.

V gene TRBV10-2 combines with J gene TRBJ2-2; D gene uncertain. The CDR3 runs 13 residues. Germline V CDR1 and CDR2: WSHSY, SAAADI. The V end lost 8 bases, the J end lost 6 bases, and 13 bases lay between the germline ends. DNA of the CDR3: TGCGCCAGCTCAGACCCCGCGGCCGGGGAGCTGTTTTTT. Translating it yields CASSDPAAGELFF.

The chain recombines TRBV1 with TRBJ2-3; the D call TRBD1 from the table was never checked on the DNA. TRBV1 is designated a pseudogene. This CDR3 is 17 amino acids long. This chain's CDR3 is CTSSPEGEGGDTDTQYF. In DNA form, the CDR3 reads TGCACCAGCAGCCCCGAAGGGGAAGGCGGTGACACAGATACGCAGTATTTT.

This sequence joins TRBV28 and TRBJ2-6; a weak D match, TRBD1 (6 bases). The CDR3 extends over 16 amino acids. Trimming left V 2 bases short and J 4 bases short, with 12 bases between. Germline CDR1 reads MDHEN; CDR2 reads SYDVKM. In DNA form, the CDR3 reads TGTGCCAGCAGTTTAACCAGGGGCTCGGGGGCCAACGTCCTGACTTTC. Protein sequence: CASSLTRGSGANVLTF. Complete variable domain (other parts from reference TRBV28 and TRBJ2-6): DVKVTQSSRYLVKRTGEKVFLECVQDMDHENMFWYRQDPGLGLRLIYFSYDVKMKEKGDIPEGYSVSREKKERFSLILESASTNQTSMYLCASSLTRGSGANVLTFGAGSRLTVL.

The chain links TRBV5-4 to TRBJ2-1; TRBD1 matches 7 bases. This CDR3 contains 12 residues. The germline V gene encodes CDR1 SGHNT and CDR2 YYREEE (reference sequence). The ends lost 5 bases at V and 9 bases at J; junction bases unmatched: 5. CDR3 sequence: CASSSQGFEQFF. The CDR3, as DNA: TGTGCCAGCAGTTCACAGGGGTTTGAGCAGTTCTTC.

The rearrangement joins TRBV10-3 to TRBJ2-3, with TRBD1 identical over 10 bases. V shed 4 bases and J 3 bases; nucleotides not matched to a gene: 7. The CDR3 has 16 residues. Germline loops: CDR1 ENHRY, CDR2 SYGVKD. In DNA form, the CDR3 reads TGTGCCATCAGTGGGCCGGGACAGGGGCGGACAGATACGCAGTATTTT. This sequence encodes CAISGPGQGRTDTQYF.

The chain couples TRBV7-2 to TRBJ1-2, with D possibly TRBD1 on 6 matching bases. V gave up 5 bases and J gave up 5 bases, with 12 bases separating them. CDR1 is SGHTA, CDR2 FQGNSA, per germline. The CDR3 spans 13 residues. The CDR3 reads CASSPITGYGYTF. Here the CDR3 DNA reads TGTGCCAGCAGCCCAATTACAGGGTATGGCTACACCTTC.

The chain is built from TRBV18 and TRBJ2-7; TRBD1 agrees at 10 bases. The CDR3 loop spans 13 amino acids. V trimming: 4 bases; J trimming: 5 bases; junction bases outside the gene matches: 2. Germline V gene data show CDR1 as KGHSH and CDR2 as LQKENI. The CDR3 DNA follows: TGTGCCAGCTCACAGACAGGGGGCCACGAGCAGTACGTC. Encoded protein: CASSQTGGHEQYV.

This chain connects TRBV6-2 or TRBV6-3 to TRBJ2-7, with 8 nucleotides matching TRBD1. After removal of 2 bases from V and 0 bases from J, the junction contained 9 bases not matched to a gene. Germline CDR1 and CDR2: MNHEY and SVGEGT. This CDR3 comprises 17 residues. The chain's CDR3 is CASSYTPTGEFSYEQYV. The CDR3 DNA reads as TGTGCCAGCAGTTACACCCCGACAGGGGAGTTCTCCTACGAGCAGTACGTC.

The chain couples TRBV6-5 to TRBJ1-1; D might be TRBD1 (5 bases). The V and J ends lost 0 bases and 7 bases respectively, with 12 bases between them. In germline, CDR1 is MNHEY, CDR2 SVGAGI. This CDR3 spans 14 amino acids. The CDR3 coding sequence is TGTGCCAGCAGTTACTCGATCTCGGGGGTTGAAGCTTTCTTT. Translating gives CASSYSISGVEAFF.

The table lists this clone with a count of one. The chain employs TRBV29-1 and TRBJ2-1, with 8 bases fitting TRBD1. Trimming took 6 bases from V and 11 from J; bases not matched to a gene: 6. The CDR3 totals 11 residues. Germline-derived CDR1 and CDR2 are SQVTM and ANQGSEA. CDR3 loop: CSVADRVKQFF. As DNA, the CDR3 is TGCAGCGTCGCGGACAGGGTGAAGCAGTTCTTC.

The chain employs TRBV18 and TRBJ2-2; D ambiguous. The CDR3 contains 15 residues. Germline CDR1 is KGHSH and CDR2 is LQKENI. Between the trimmed V and J ends, which lost 3 bases and 4 bases, there was a span of 12 bases. The CDR3 loop reads CASSPEIRSTGELFF. CDR3 in DNA: TGTGCCAGCTCACCGGAAATCCGGAGCACCGGGGAGCTGTTTTTT. Complete variable domain (other parts from reference TRBV18 and TRBJ2-2): NAGVMQNPRHLVRRRGQEARLRCSPMKGHSHVYWYRQLPEEGLKFMVYLQKENIIDESGMPKERFSAEFPKEGPSILRIQQVVRGDSAAYFCASSPEIRSTGELFFGEGSRLTVL.

The gene calls are TRBV5-1 and TRBJ2-2; 8 bases fit TRBD1. The V gene's germline CDR1 is SGHRS and CDR2 YFSETQ. V lost 4 bases and J lost 0; bases outside the gene matches: 5. This CDR3 spans 16 amino acids. The chain's CDR3 is CASSPDRGTNTGELFF. DNA for the CDR3: TGCGCCAGCAGCCCCGACAGGGGAACGAACACCGGGGAGCTGTTTTTT.

The V and J genes are TRBV6-5 and TRBJ1-6, with unresolved D. Germline lookup yields CDR1 MNHEY and CDR2 SVGAGI. Trimming shortened V by 4 bases and J by 8 bases, and 12 bases separated the two germline ends. This CDR3 contains 14 residues. In nucleotides, the CDR3 is TGTGCCAGCAGTTCGGGGAGGCTCGATTCACCCCTCCACTTT. Translating it yields CASSSGRLDSPLHF.

This chain links TRBV19 with TRBJ1-4, with D perhaps matching TRBD1 (6 bases). The CDR3 contains 14 residues. The ends were cut back, 2 bases at V and 7 bases at J, with 11 bases in the middle. Germline CDR1 and CDR2: LNHDA and SQIVND (reference sequence). The CDR3 loop is CASSIYRESEKLFF. The CDR3, as DNA: TGTGCCAGTAGTATATACAGGGAATCTGAAAAACTGTTTTTT.

This clone was seen once. CDR3 sequence: CASRPTGIHYNEQFF. DNA of the CDR3: TGTGCCAGCAGACCAACAGGGATACACTACAATGAGCAGTTCTTC. This chain connects TRBV28 to TRBJ2-1; a weak D match, TRBD1 (6 bases). CDR3 length: 15 amino acids. The germline V gene encodes CDR1 MDHEN and CDR2 SYDVKM. V gave up 6 bases and J gave up 3 bases, with 15 bases separating them.

The rearrangement joins TRBV27 to TRBJ1-2; D perhaps matches TRBD1 (6 bases). CDR1 and CDR2 from the germline V gene are MNHEY and SMNVEV (reference sequence). The CDR3 sequence is 14 residues long. Trimming stripped 8 bases from V and 6 bases from J, with 19 bases between. The CDR3, as DNA: TGTGCCAGCCGAGGGGGGGCAACTATGAATGGCTACACCTTC. This gives the protein CASRGGATMNGYTF.

The chain carries TRBV9 and TRBJ1-1; the match to TRBD1 covers 8 bases. The CDR3 consists of 15 residues. V trimming: 4 bases; J trimming: 1 base; junction bases outside the gene matches: 6. Germline CDR1 SGDLS, CDR2 YYNGEE. The CDR3 DNA reads as TGTGCCAGCAGCCCCGGGGACAGGAAGAACACTGAAGCTTTCTTT. Translation gives CASSPGDRKNTEAFF. The complete variable domain, with remaining parts taken from reference TRBV9 and TRBJ1-1, reads DSGVTQTPKHLITATGQRVTLRCSPRSGDLSVYWYQQSLDQGLQFLIQYYNGEERAKGNILERFSAQQFPDLHSELNLSSLELGDSALYFCASSPGDRKNTEAFFGQGTRLTVV.